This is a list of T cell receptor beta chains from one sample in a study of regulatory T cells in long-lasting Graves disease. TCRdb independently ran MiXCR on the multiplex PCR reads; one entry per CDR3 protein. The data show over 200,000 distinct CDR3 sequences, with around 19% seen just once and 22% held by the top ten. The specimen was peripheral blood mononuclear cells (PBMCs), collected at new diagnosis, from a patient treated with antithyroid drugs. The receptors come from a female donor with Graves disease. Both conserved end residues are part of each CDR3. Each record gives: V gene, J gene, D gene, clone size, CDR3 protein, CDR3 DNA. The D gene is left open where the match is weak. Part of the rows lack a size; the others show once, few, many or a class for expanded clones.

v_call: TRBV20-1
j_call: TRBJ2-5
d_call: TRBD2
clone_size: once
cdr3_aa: CSATGTSGRAGETQYF
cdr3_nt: TGCAGTGCAACCGGGACTAGCGGGAGGGCCGGAGAGACCCAGTACTTC

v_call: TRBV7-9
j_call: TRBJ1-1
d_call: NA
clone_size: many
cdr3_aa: CASSINMNTEAFF
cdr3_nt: TGTGCCAGCAGTATAAACATGAACACTGAAGCTTTCTTT

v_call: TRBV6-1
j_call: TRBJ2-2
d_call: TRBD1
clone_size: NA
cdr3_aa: CASSKGQGAPGELFF
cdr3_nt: TGTGCCAGCAGTAAGGGACAGGGGGCGCCCGGGGAGCTGTTTTTT

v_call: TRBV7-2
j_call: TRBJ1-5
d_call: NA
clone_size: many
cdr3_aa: CASSLAGQNNQPQHF
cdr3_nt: TGTGCCAGCAGCTTAGCTGGACAGAACAATCAGCCCCAGCATTTT

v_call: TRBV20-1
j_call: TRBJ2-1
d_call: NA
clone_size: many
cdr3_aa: CSATGTGSGSYNEQFF
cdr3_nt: TGCAGTGCTACAGGTACAGGGTCGGGCTCCTACAATGAGCAGTTCTTC

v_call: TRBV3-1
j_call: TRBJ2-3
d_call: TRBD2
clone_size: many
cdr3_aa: CASSPLAGATDTQYF
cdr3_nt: TGTGCCAGCAGCCCCCTAGCGGGAGCAACAGATACGCAGTATTTT

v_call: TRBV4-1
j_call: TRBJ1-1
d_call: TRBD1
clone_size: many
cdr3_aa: CASSRSGTGFTEAFF
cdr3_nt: TGCGCCAGCAGCCGCTCCGGGACAGGGTTTACTGAAGCTTTCTTT

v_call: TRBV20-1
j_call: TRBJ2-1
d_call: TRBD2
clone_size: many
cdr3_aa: CSAGPSGGEQFF
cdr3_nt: TGCAGTGCAGGCCCATCGGGAGGTGAGCAGTTCTTC

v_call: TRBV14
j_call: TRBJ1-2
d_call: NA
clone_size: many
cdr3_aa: CASSRTDPGSTF
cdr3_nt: TGTGCCAGCAGCCGTACGGACCCCGGATCCACCTTC

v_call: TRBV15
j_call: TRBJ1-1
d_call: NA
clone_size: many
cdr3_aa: CATSRERASWSTEAFF
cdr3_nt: TGTGCCACCAGCAGAGAGAGGGCCAGTTGGAGCACTGAAGCTTTCTTT

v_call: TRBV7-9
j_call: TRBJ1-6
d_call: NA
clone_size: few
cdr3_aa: CASMRFDAGWNSPLHF
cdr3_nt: TGTGCCAGCATGCGGTTTGATGCGGGGTGGAATTCACCCCTCCACTTT

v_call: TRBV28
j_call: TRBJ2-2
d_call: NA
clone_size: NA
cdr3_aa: CASTNRSTGELFF
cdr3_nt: TGTGCCAGCACAAACAGGAGCACCGGGGAGCTGTTTTTT

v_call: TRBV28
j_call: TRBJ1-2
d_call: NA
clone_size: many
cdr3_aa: CASSWGRGDNYGYTF
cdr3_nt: TGTGCCAGCAGTTGGGGCAGGGGCGATAACTATGGCTACACCTTC

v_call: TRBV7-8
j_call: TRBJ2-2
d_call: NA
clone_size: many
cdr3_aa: CASSPRKGARWTGELFF
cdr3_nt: TGTGCCAGCAGCCCACGAAAGGGAGCCCGATGGACCGGGGAGCTGTTTTTT

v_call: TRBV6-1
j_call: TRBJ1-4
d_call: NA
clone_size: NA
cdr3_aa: CASSVRENEKLFF
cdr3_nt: TGTGCCAGCAGTGTCCGGGAAAATGAAAAACTGTTTTTT

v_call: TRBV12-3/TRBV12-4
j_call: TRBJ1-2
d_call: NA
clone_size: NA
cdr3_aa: CASSRYVLRDGKNYGYTF
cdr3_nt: TGTGCCAGCAGTCGATACGTACTACGGGACGGCAAAAACTATGGCTACACCTTC

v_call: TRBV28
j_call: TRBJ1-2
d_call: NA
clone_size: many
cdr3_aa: CASSLQGTNYGYTF
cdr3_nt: TGTGCCAGCAGTTTACAGGGAACGAACTATGGCTACACCTTC

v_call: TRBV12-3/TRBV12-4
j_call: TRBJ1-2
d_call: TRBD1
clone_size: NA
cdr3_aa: CASSTGTGVGGYTF
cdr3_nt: TGTGCCAGCAGCACCGGGACAGGGGTTGGTGGCTACACCTTC

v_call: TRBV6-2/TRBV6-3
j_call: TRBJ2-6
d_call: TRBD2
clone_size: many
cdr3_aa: CASSEILAGGGGANVLTF
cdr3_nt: TGTGCCAGCAGTGAAATATTAGCGGGAGGAGGTGGGGCCAACGTCCTGACTTTC

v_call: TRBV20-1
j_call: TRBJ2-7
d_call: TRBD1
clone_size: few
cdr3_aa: CSAKLGTGFGYEQYF
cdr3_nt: TGCAGTGCTAAACTCGGGACAGGGTTTGGATACGAGCAGTACTTC

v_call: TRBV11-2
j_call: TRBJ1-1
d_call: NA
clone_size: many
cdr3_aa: CASSPGASVPKAFF
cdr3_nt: TGTGCCAGCAGCCCCGGGGCTTCGGTGCCGAAAGCTTTCTTT

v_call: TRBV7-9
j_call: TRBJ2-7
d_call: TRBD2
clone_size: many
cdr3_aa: CASSLGTSTEQYF
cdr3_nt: TGTGCCAGCAGCTTAGGGACTAGCACCGAGCAGTACTTC

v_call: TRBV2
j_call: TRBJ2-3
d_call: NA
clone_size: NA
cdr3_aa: CASRQNPGDTQYF
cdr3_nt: TGTGCCAGCAGACAGAACCCTGGAGATACGCAGTATTTT

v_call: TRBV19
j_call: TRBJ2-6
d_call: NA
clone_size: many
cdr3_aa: CASSNFYSGANVLTF
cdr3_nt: TGTGCCAGTAGTAACTTCTACTCTGGGGCCAACGTCCTGACTTTC

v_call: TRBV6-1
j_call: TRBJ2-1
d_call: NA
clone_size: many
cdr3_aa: CASSELASDEQFF
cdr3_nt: TGTGCCAGCAGTGAGCTAGCATCGGATGAGCAGTTCTTC

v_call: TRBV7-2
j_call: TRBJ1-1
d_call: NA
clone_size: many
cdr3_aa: CASSLAASMNTEAFF
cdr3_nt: TGTGCCAGCAGCTTGGCAGCCAGTATGAACACTGAAGCTTTCTTT

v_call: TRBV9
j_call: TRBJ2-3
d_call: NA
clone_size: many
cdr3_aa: CASSPNLADTQYF
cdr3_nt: TGTGCCAGCAGCCCCAATCTCGCAGATACGCAGTATTTT

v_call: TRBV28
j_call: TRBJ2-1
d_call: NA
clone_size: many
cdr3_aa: CASSPASINEQFF
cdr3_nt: TGTGCCAGCAGTCCAGCCAGTATCAATGAGCAGTTCTTC

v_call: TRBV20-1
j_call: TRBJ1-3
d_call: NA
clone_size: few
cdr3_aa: CSATTFSGNTIYF
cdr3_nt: TGCAGTGCAACTACATTCTCTGGAAACACCATATATTTT

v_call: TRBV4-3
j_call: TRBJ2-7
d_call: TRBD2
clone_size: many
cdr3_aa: CASSQEEGGLAGHYEQYF
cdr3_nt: TGCGCCAGCAGCCAAGAGGAGGGGGGACTAGCGGGGCACTACGAGCAGTACTTC

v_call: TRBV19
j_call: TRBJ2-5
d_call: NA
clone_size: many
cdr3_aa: CASSPSLNQETQYF
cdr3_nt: TGTGCCAGTAGTCCCAGCCTGAACCAAGAGACCCAGTACTTC

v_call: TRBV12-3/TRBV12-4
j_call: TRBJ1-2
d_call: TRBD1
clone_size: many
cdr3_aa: CASSLGQIYGYTF
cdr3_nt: TGTGCCAGCAGCCTGGGACAGATCTATGGCTACACCTTC